This TCR beta chain was observed in a study of blood T cells in healthy people across ages. Regarding the study as a whole: For the donors, CMV status was unknown and possibly confounded expanded clonotype changes.

With respect to this clonotype: What it recognizes is unknown.

The CDR3 extends over 13 amino acids. In germline, CDR1 is SQVTM, CDR2 ANQGSEA. The V gene end was trimmed by 3 bases and the J gene end by 3 bases; junction bases not matched to a gene: 3. A J-beta primer mix and a sample-barcoded 5' primer were used in a second PCR of about 7 to 12 cycles. TCRdb reprocessed the 5' RACE reads via MiXCR and lists one record per CDR3 protein. The table records about 930,000 distinct CDR3 sequences, roughly 28% of them present only once. Another study also made use of these data, one on T cells of mothers and their children.

The origin of this receptor is a woman between 35 and 50 years old in good health. The sample was blood. The chain couples TRBV29-1 to TRBJ2-3; TRBD2 agrees at 7 bases. The CDR3 sequence: CSVDRRETDTQYF. The CDR3 DNA sequence: TGCAGCGTTGATCGGCGGGAGACAGATACGCAGTATTTT.